This T cell receptor (beta chain) was retrieved from a study of shared clonotypes between healthy human individuals (dated by TCRdb to 2020 to 2021). General notes on the study: The cohort included a few men and two women between 18 and 49 years of age. For each donor, three plates each were used for CD4 naive and CD4 memory, two plates were used for CD8 naive, and one plate was used for CD8 memory. To estimate repertoire size and how much clonotype sharing occurs between individuals, the study deeply sequenced the blood TCR repertoires of 5 or 6 healthy adults. Different laboratories and diverse techniques were used to prepare libraries and sequence TCR repertoires, to increase sequencing depth and limit assay-specific biases. Each donor's leukapheresis produced roughly between roughly 0.85 and 9.5 billion PBMCs. General findings and caveats noted by the study authors: Compared with non-shared clonotypes, the clonotypes found in all four sorted-subset donors had higher generation probabilities. Based on pairwise subsampling, the degree of clonotype sharing among donors was expected to be affected by sequencing depth. Estimated clonotype richness was generally larger for naive than for memory subsets. Approximately 5% of naive CD4, roughly 3.5% of naive CD8, approximately 2.2% of memory CD4, and about 0.4% of memory CD8 clonotypes were shared across several donors. Sampling was restricted to blood, and TCR repertoires in tissues likely differ from the TCR repertoires found in blood. Because the study included only a small number of donors, the genetic and exposure-history diversity represented was limited. Incomplete sequencing was indicated by rarefaction of sorted-subset datasets, despite the large sequencing depth.

This clone was detected only a few times. Its antigen is not yet known. Per-base quality was not reported, and no clone a single base away is much larger than it. Using the deep immunoSEQ assay, multiplex PCR amplified TCR CDR3 regions from genomic DNA. Extracted genomic DNA from each cell subset was spread evenly across all wells of several immunoSEQ 96-well plates, with each plate serving as a replicate. Each replicate PCR for sorted subsets received 200 ng genomic DNA, equal to about 30,000 T cell genomes. Purified libraries were quantified with a Qubit 3.0 fluorometer, sized on a Bioanalyzer 2100, and re-quantified with the KAPA Library Quantification kit. Each immunoSEQ 96-well plate was sequenced on its own single-read 150-cycle Illumina NextSeq 550 flow cell. In the paper's pipeline: Because only junctional sequences without quality scores were contained in the immunoSEQ output, filtering matching that applied to full-length reads could not be performed. To assign V/J genes and CDR3, sequences were annotated using PyIR, a Python wrapper for IgBLAST v1.9, with IMGT germline references. Reads with weak V/J assignments (E-value above 1e-6), missing CDR3, stop codons, out-of-frame junctions, or ambiguous translated residues were removed. V3J clonotypes were defined as sequences sharing the same inferred V gene, J gene, and CDR3 amino acid sequence. Percentage overlap between repertoires was calculated by dividing the number of shared unique clonotypes by the size of the smaller repertoire. Richness of each repertoire was evaluated using RTK rarefaction, the Chao1 estimator, and Recon v2.1 estimates of unobserved clonotypes. OLGA was used to compute generation probabilities for all TCRbeta clonotypes that the gDNA method yielded from a handful of donors. TCRdb took this table from immuneACCESS and kept in-frame rearrangements with V and J called. Such tables lack part of the clones; where checked against another copy, unresolved V genes explain under half of the gap, and the rest is unexplained. The D gene and trimming were derived from the DNA, and the V and J assignments and clone size from that table. This sample has about 680,000 clones in its table, and 73% of those were observed once. The ten most abundant clones make up 1.5% to 2% of the sample.

Healthy HIV-negative adults with no recently reported acute infections or vaccinations were included as donors. All donors were Caucasian adults living in Nashville, Tennessee, USA. CD4+ T cells were enriched by magnetic negative selection; naive cells were then positively selected on CD45RA, and the negative fraction formed the memory subset. Blood was collected by leukapheresis, and PBMCs were isolated by Ficoll-Histopaque density gradient centrifugation and then cryopreserved in liquid nitrogen vapor phase. Analytical flow cytometry was used to check the purity and quantity of every magnetically sorted T cell population. From each sorted fraction, genomic DNA was isolated and quantified by UV absorbance on a Nanodrop 2000c. From cysteine to phenylalanine, the CDR3 is 13 amino acids long. Just the 39-base CDR3 DNA is kept, in frame starting at base 1. The junction shows trimming of 2 bases on V and 9 bases on J, plus 14 bases between the germline ends. Based on the germline V gene, the CDR1 and CDR2 sequences are SGHDN and FVKESK.

The sample was memory CD4+ T cells sorted from blood. Per the publication, the cell subset or site label means: CD45RA-negative fraction. The sequence was collected from a woman aged 25-40 years in good health. Here the chain combines TRBV14 and TRBJ2-7; the D region possibly corresponds to TRBD2 (5 bases align). In nucleotide form, the sequence is TGTGCCAGCAGCCAACGACCGACTACTGGGCAGTACTTC. This codes for CASSQRPTTGQYF.